This T cell receptor (beta chain) was observed in a study of graft-versus-host responses after intestinal transplantation. Germline CDR1 and CDR2: SGHDN and FVKESK. The CDR3 is 15 residues long. V was cut by 4 bases and J by 4 bases, with 16 bases left in between. About this clone itself: The antigen is not known.

Measured with immunoSEQ multiplex PCR; TCRdb has only the in-frame clones, and not every one. The sample comprises roughly 110,000 clones, 85% to 95% of which are singletons, and under 0.3% rests with the top ten. Sequences were derived from unstimulated CD4+ T cells sorted from spleen or lymph node cells, sampled before transplant. The receptor comes from a human donor who was the organ donor for an intestinal transplant. The chain carries TRBV14 and TRBJ1-1; tentative D call: TRBD1 (5 bases). CDR3 loop: CASSLGGAPVTEAFF. In nucleotides, the CDR3 is TGTGCCAGCAGCCTGGGAGGGGCTCCGGTCACTGAAGCTTTCTTT. The full variable domain, in which reference TRBV14 and TRBJ1-1 provide the parts outside the CDR3, is EAGVTQFPSHSVIEKGQTVTLRCDPISGHDNLYWYRRVMGKEIKFLLHFVKESKQDESGMPNNRFLAERTGGTYSTLKVQPAELEDSGVYFCASSLGGAPVTEAFFGQGTRLTVV.